Listed below are T cell receptor beta chains from one sample, sequenced in a study of blood T cells in healthy people across ages. TCRdb reanalysed the 5' RACE reads using MiXCR and keeps one entry per CDR3 protein. The profile shows approximately 780,000 distinct CDR3 sequences, 20% to 30% of them singletons. This sample also appeared in a second study, on T cells of mothers and their children.

The sequencing sample was made of blood. The source is a boy younger than 18 in good health. Both conserved end residues are part of each CDR3. The D gene is left open where the match is weak. Where a row states a size, it is once, few, many or the class of an expanded clone; other rows omit it.

J,V,size,D,DNA,CDR3
TRBJ1-5,TRBV12-3/TRBV12-4,few,TRBD1,TGTGCCAGCAGACAGGGGGTAGGGCAGCCCCAGCATTTT,CASRQGVGQPQHF
TRBJ2-3,TRBV5-1,.,.,TGCGCCAGCAAACCAGTAATGGTCAGGGACACAGATACGCAGTATTTT,CASKPVMVRDTDTQYF
TRBJ2-6,TRBV27,few,.,TGTGCCAGCAGTCAGGCTTTTCCGTTCTCTGGGGCCAACGTCCTGACTTTC,CASSQAFPFSGANVLTF
TRBJ1-4,TRBV4-1,.,.,TGCGCCAGCAGCCGAGGAATAGGAGCCGCAACTAATGAAAAACTGTTTTTT,CASSRGIGAATNEKLFF
TRBJ1-1,TRBV29-1,.,.,TGCAGCGTGGGACTGATGATGAACACTGAAGCTTTCTTT,CSVGLMMNTEAFF
TRBJ2-3,TRBV27,.,.,TGTGCCAGCAGAGCTAGAGGGGTTACCACAGATACGCAGTATTTT,CASRARGVTTDTQYF
TRBJ2-7,TRBV28,few,.,TGTGCCTTCCCTATACAAAACTACGAGCAGTACTTC,CAFPIQNYEQYF
TRBJ2-5,TRBV6-6,.,.,TGTGCCAGCACAACTCCCAGGGAAGAGACCCAGTACTTC,CASTTPREETQYF
TRBJ1-2,TRBV3-1,.,.,TGTGCCAGCAGCCAAGATGAAGACAGAGACTACACCTTC,CASSQDEDRDYTF
TRBJ1-3,TRBV4-1,.,.,TGCGCCAGCAGCCAGCAGGGCAGCTCTGGAAACACCATATATTTT,CASSQQGSSGNTIYF
TRBJ2-3,TRBV10-3,.,.,TGTGCCATTCCCGGGAGGGACAGGGCCTTGACGCAGTATTTT,CAIPGRDRALTQYF
TRBJ2-7,TRBV12-3/TRBV12-4,.,.,TGTGCCAGCAGTTTAGAACTGGGGGTGAGTTACGAGCAGTACTTC,CASSLELGVSYEQYF
TRBJ2-1,TRBV5-1,many,TRBD2,TGCGCCAGCAGCTACACTAGCGGGGCCTACAATGAGCAGTTCTTC,CASSYTSGAYNEQFF
TRBJ2-1,TRBV20-1,once,.,TGCAGTTTCACGGGGGAAACTGGTAATGAGCAGTTCTTC,CSFTGETGNEQFF
TRBJ2-2,TRBV27,.,.,TGTGCCAGCAGTCGTACAGGGATGTCGACCGGGGAGCTGTTTTTT,CASSRTGMSTGELFF
TRBJ1-2,TRBV2,.,.,TGTGCCAGCAGTGTTCTGGGTGCCTATGGCTACACCTTC,CASSVLGAYGYTF
TRBJ2-7,TRBV20-1,few,.,TGCAGTGCTAACGGGGGCCAAACCTACGAGCAGTACTTC,CSANGGQTYEQYF
TRBJ1-2,TRBV18,once,.,TGTGCCAGCTCACCATACGAGTCCAGGGTGCACTATGGCTACACCTTC,CASSPYESRVHYGYTF
TRBJ2-1,TRBV29-1,few,TRBD2,TGCAGCGTTAGCGGGGGCTTTGAGCAGTTCTTC,CSVSGGFEQFF
TRBJ2-1,TRBV6-5,few,TRBD1,TGTGCCAGCAGGGGACAGGGGCAAAACAATGAGCAGTTCTTC,CASRGQGQNNEQFF
TRBJ2-5,TRBV12-3/TRBV12-4,few,TRBD1,TGTGCCAGCACCACCTCAGAGGGGACAGAAGAAGAGACCCAGTACTTC,CASTTSEGTEEETQYF
TRBJ2-7,TRBV5-1,.,.,TGCGCCAGCAGCCTCGGCAGGATGTCCTACGAGCAGTACTTC,CASSLGRMSYEQYF
TRBJ2-7,TRBV6-2/TRBV6-3,.,TRBD2,TGTGCCAGCAGTTTCGAAGCGGGGGGGTACGAGCAGTACTTC,CASSFEAGGYEQYF
TRBJ1-4,TRBV6-5,.,.,TGTGCCAGCAGTTACGGGGCGGGTCATGAAAAACTGTTTTTT,CASSYGAGHEKLFF
TRBJ2-1,TRBV6-2/TRBV6-3,once,.,TGTGCCAGCAGACAAGCGGGTCTGGTCTACAATGAGCAGTTCTTC,CASRQAGLVYNEQFF
TRBJ2-1,TRBV5-5,.,.,TGTGCCAGCAGCTTGAACAGGGTCTCCTACAATGAGCAGTTCTTC,CASSLNRVSYNEQFF
TRBJ2-2,TRBV5-1,few,.,TGCGCCAGCAGCTTACTCCCCCCTTCCTTGTCCGGGGAGCTGTTTTTT,CASSLLPPSLSGELFF
TRBJ2-3,TRBV28,once,TRBD2,TGTGCCAGCAGTTCCCCTCGGGGTAGCGGGGGGGCGTATACGCAGTATTTT,CASSSPRGSGGAYTQYF
TRBJ2-5,TRBV5-1,.,TRBD2,TGCGCCAGCAGCTCACCTCTAGCGGGAGAGACCCAGTACTTC,CASSSPLAGETQYF
TRBJ2-5,TRBV3-1,few,TRBD2,TGTGCCAGCAGCCAACCATCAGGACTAGCGGGAGAAGAGACCCAGTACTTC,CASSQPSGLAGEETQYF
TRBJ2-7,TRBV15,.,TRBD2,TGTGCCACCAGCAGAGAAGTGGTAGGAGCGGGGGGTTTCTCCTACGAGCAGTACTTC,CATSREVVGAGGFSYEQYF
TRBJ2-1,TRBV11-1,.,.,TGTGCCAGCAGCCTAAGGTGGGCGAAACACAATGAGCAGTTCTTC,CASSLRWAKHNEQFF
TRBJ1-5,TRBV7-3,.,TRBD1,TGTGCCAATGAAAACCTGACAGGGGGTTTGGGGAATCAGCCCCAGCATTTT,CANENLTGGLGNQPQHF
TRBJ1-1,TRBV5-5,few,TRBD1,TGTGCCAGCAGCCGTCAGGGGGAGAACACTGAAGCTTTCTTT,CASSRQGENTEAFF
TRBJ2-7,TRBV2,.,.,TGTGCCAGCAGTGAAATCAACACCTACGAGCAGTACTTC,CASSEINTYEQYF
TRBJ2-3,TRBV5-1,.,.,TGCGCCAGCAGCTCCACAGGGATGAGCACAGATACGCAGTATTTT,CASSSTGMSTDTQYF
TRBJ2-7,TRBV10-3,few,TRBD2,TGTGCCATTTCTCCCGGAACTAGCGTAAAAAACTCCTACGAGCAGTACTTC,CAISPGTSVKNSYEQYF